The clone carrying this T cell receptor beta chain was seen many times. Its antigen remains unidentified. This sample is part of a study of T-cell memory formation after mild COVID-19. Background on the study: Clusters were largely donor specific.

One entry per CDR3 protein results from TCRdb running MiXCR on the 5' RACE reads. The repertoire holds about 270,000 distinct CDR3 sequences, with 15% to 19% as singletons. Study outcomes and limitations: Some clones that responded were present in memory (sampled pre-infection), which suggests cross-reactive memory joined.

The CDR3 contains 12 residues. The V gene's germline CDR1 is SGHTA and CDR2 FQGNSA. Deletions cut 5 bases from V and 5 bases from J, with 9 bases between. The source material was PBMCs or a T cell subset sorted from them (not recorded which). The chain joins TRBV7-2 to TRBJ1-2; D remains unclear. This TCR came from an adult woman who had mild COVID-19 (a few samples of this study predate the infection). Cell type and time point are not known. The CDR3 DNA reads TGTGCCAGCAGCCTTACGGGTTATGGCTACACCTTC. It yields the protein CASSLTGYGYTF.